These 6 T cell receptor beta chains share one sample of origin, sequenced in a study of T cells after yellow fever vaccination. TCRdb analysed the 5' RACE reads with MiXCR anew, one entry per CDR3 protein. Seen here are some 240,000 distinct CDR3 sequences, 3.2% observed once, and the top ten hold approximately 3.5%. The sequences come from CD4+ T cells sorted from PBMCs, collected 10 days after the yellow fever booster vaccination. These receptors came from a man aged 18 to 30 who received the YFV17D yellow fever vaccine.

This clonotype is medium-sized within its sample. The chain recombines TRBV12-3 or TRBV12-4 with TRBJ1-1, with 10 nucleotides matching TRBD1. V was pared by 3 bases and J by 0 bases, with 16 bases of the junction left unmatched. This CDR3 comprises 20 residues. The CDR3 here is CASSFLRGGTGDLVNTEAFF. CDR3 DNA: TGTGCCAGCAGTTTTCTTAGGGGCGGGACAGGGGATCTCGTGAACACTGAAGCTTTCTTT.

This clonotype was observed many times. The chain joins TRBV6-4 to TRBJ2-3, with D perhaps being TRBD1 or TRBD2 (5 bases each). Germline lookup yields CDR1 MRHNA and CDR2 SNTAGT. The CDR3 contains 14 residues. Trimming removed 4 bases at V and 4 bases at J, with 12 bases between. The CDR3, as DNA: TGTGCCAGCAGTGTTGGCCAGGGAGCAGATACGCAGTATTTT. Amino acid sequence: CASSVGQGADTQYF.

This clonotype was detected many times. This chain joins TRBV7-3 and TRBJ2-7, with 13 bases that match TRBD2. The CDR3 extends over 18 amino acids. The V segment lost 8 bases and the J segment 6 bases; nucleotides outside the gene matches: 19. CDR1 is SGHTA, CDR2 FQGTGA, per germline. The CDR3 DNA reads TGTGCCAGCCTCCTAGTGGCCGGGACTAGCGGGGTGGTCTGCGAGCAGTACTTC. Amino acid sequence: CASLLVAGTSGVVCEQYF.

This clonotype was counted between two and nine times. The V and J genes are TRBV30 and TRBJ1-3, with a weak D call TRBD1 (5 bases). V gave up 7 bases and J gave up 4 bases, with 14 bases separating them. Germline V lookup: CDR1 GTSNPN, CDR2 SVGIG (reference sequence). This CDR3 contains 13 residues. The CDR3 DNA sequence: TGTGCCTCGGACACGAGGGGAGGAAACACCATATATTTT. This encodes CASDTRGGNTIYF.

In its sample, this clonotype was seen a few times. The chain combines TRBV5-1 with TRBJ2-1; D unresolved. The CDR3 contains 15 residues. Trimming took off 0 bases at V and 9 bases at J, with 16 bases between the two ends. The germline CDR1 and CDR2 sequences are SGHRS and YFSETQ. This CDR3 is CASSLGPPVRAEQFF. CDR3 nucleotide sequence: TGCGCCAGCAGCTTGGGTCCCCCCGTCCGCGCTGAGCAGTTCTTC.

This clonotype was observed at least ten times. The rearrangement joins TRBV5-4 to TRBJ1-2, with 9 bases aligning to TRBD1. With 4 bases clipped from V and 6 bases from J, the junction kept 7 bases outside the gene matches. The CDR3 contains 14 residues. Per the germline V gene, CDR1 is SGHNT and CDR2 is YYREEE (reference sequence). CDR3 residues: CASSASQGAHGYTF. As DNA, the CDR3 is TGTGCCAGCAGCGCGTCACAGGGGGCGCATGGCTACACCTTC.